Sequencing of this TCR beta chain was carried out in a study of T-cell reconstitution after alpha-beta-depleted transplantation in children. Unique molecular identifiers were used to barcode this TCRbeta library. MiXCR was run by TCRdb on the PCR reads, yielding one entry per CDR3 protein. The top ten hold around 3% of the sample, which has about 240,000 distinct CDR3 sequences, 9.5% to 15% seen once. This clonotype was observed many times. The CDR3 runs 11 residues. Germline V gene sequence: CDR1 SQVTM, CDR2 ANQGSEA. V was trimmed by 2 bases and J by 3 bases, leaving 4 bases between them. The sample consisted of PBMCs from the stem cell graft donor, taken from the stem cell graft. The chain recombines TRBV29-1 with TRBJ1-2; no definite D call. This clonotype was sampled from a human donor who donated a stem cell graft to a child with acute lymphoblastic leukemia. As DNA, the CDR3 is TGCAGCGTTGAACGAGACTATGGCTACACCTTC. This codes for CSVERDYGYTF.